These 21 T cell receptor beta chains originate from one sample sequenced in a study of PD-L1 blockade in urothelial cancer. Profiling relied on immunoSEQ multiplex PCR, and the TCRdb table lists in-frame clones only, not all of them. The table includes about 79,000 clones, roughly 86% detected once. The time point here: pretreatment peripheral blood. The sample in question was PBMCs, obtained around atezolizumab (anti-PD-L1) treatment. The receptors shown here come from a man in his sixties with urothelial cancer.

The CDR3 DNA follows: TGTGCCAGCAGCACAGGGACAGGGATCACCGGGGAGCTGTTTTTT. Protein product: CASSTGTGITGELFF. J is TRBJ2-2 and V is TRBV7-2; the match to TRBD1 covers 9 bases. Germline loops: CDR1 SGHTA, CDR2 FQGNSA. The CDR3 totals 15 residues. J gave up 4 bases and V 5 bases, and 5 bases lay outside the gene matches.

This clone occurred once. The rearrangement links TRBV28 to TRBJ2-2; 13 bases agree with TRBD2. Germline loops: CDR1 MDHEN, CDR2 SYDVKM. The CDR3 sequence is 15 residues long. The trim removed 4 bases at V and 7 bases at J, leaving 3 bases unmatched. The CDR3 reads CASSWTSGGGGELFF. The CDR3 DNA follows: TGTGCCAGCAGTTGGACTAGCGGGGGTGGCGGGGAGCTGTTTTTT.

J is TRBJ1-2 and V is TRBV5-6; D gene ambiguous. V dropped 0 bases and J dropped 0 bases, with 18 bases sitting between them. Germline V lookup: CDR1 SGHDT, CDR2 YYEEEE. This CDR3 has 18 amino acids. As DNA, the CDR3 is TGTGCCAGCAGCTTGGGGGGTGACGGGAGGCTTACTAACTATGGCTACACCTTC. It codes for CASSLGGDGRLTNYGYTF.

The gene calls are TRBV11-2 and TRBJ2-2, with D possibly matching TRBD1 (6 bases). This CDR3 region has 15 residues. Trimming pared 5 bases from V and 6 bases from J, leaving 16 bases between. Germline assignment: CDR1 SGHAT and CDR2 FQNNGV. The CDR3 reads CASSTQLTGPGELFF. The CDR3, as DNA: TGTGCCAGCAGCACCCAACTAACAGGGCCCGGGGAGCTGTTTTTT. Supplemented by reference TRBV11-2 and TRBJ2-2, the full variable domain reads EAGVAQSPRYKIIEKRQSVAFWCNPISGHATLYWYQQILGQGPKLLIQFQNNGVVDDSQLPKDRFSAERLKGVDSTLKIQPAKLEDSAVYLCASSTQLTGPGELFFGEGSRLTVL.

The chain employs TRBV6-5 and TRBJ2-7, with TRBD1 matching over 8 bases. Per germline, CDR1 MNHEY and CDR2 SVGAGI. This CDR3 comprises 13 residues. With 5 bases clipped from V and 2 bases from J, the junction kept 2 bases outside the gene matches. CDR3 sequence: CASSTTGAYEQYF. The CDR3 DNA reads TGTGCCAGCAGTACGACAGGGGCCTACGAGCAGTACTTC.

V gene TRBV18 combines with J gene TRBJ1-5; 8 nucleotides match TRBD1. The CDR3 covers 14 residues. From germline, CDR1 is KGHSH and CDR2 LQKENI. Trimming removed 6 bases from V and 2 bases from J; junction bases left unmatched: 3. CDR3 sequence reads: CASSPDRGNQPQHF. As DNA, the CDR3 is TGTGCCAGCTCGCCGGACAGGGGCAATCAGCCCCAGCATTTT.

V usage is TRBV5-1 and J usage is TRBJ2-3; 9 bases are a match to TRBD1. V was pared by 3 bases and J by 2 bases, with 4 bases of the junction left unmatched. Per germline, CDR1 SGHRS and CDR2 YFSETQ. The CDR3 has 15 residues. The CDR3, as DNA: TGCGCCAGCAGCTCTCGGACAGGGGTCACAGATACGCAGTATTTT. This encodes CASSSRTGVTDTQYF.

The CDR3 reads CASSLVLGQDTEAFF. The DNA for the CDR3 is TGTGCCAGCAGCTTAGTTTTGGGGCAGGACACTGAAGCTTTCTTT. V and J are TRBV7-2 and TRBJ1-1; D is perhaps TRBD1 (5 bases). Trimming took 1 base from V and 3 from J, leaving 12 bases between them. The CDR3 totals 15 residues. Looked up from germline, CDR1 is SGHTA and CDR2 is FQGNSA.

The chain uses TRBV9 and TRBJ2-7, with D perhaps matching TRBD2 (6 bases). Germline V gene lookup returns CDR1 SGDLS and CDR2 YYNGEE. V was cut by 1 base and J by 7 bases, with 15 bases left in between. There are 14 residues in the CDR3. The chain's CDR3 is CASSVYGGSGEQYF. DNA for the CDR3: TGTGCCAGCAGCGTATATGGAGGGTCCGGGGAGCAGTACTTC.

This chain uses TRBV12-5 with TRBJ2-4, with D perhaps matching TRBD1 (6 bases). CDR1 and CDR2 (germline): LGHNT, FRNRAP. The CDR3 consists of 20 residues. Between the trimmed V and J ends, which lost 2 bases and 1 base, there was a span of 24 bases. The CDR3 is CASGLTMSWGLSLAKNIQYF. CDR3 DNA: TGTGCTAGTGGTTTGACGATGAGTTGGGGGCTCTCTCTCGCCAAAAACATTCAGTACTTC. Supplemented by reference TRBV12-5 and TRBJ2-4, the full variable domain reads DARVTQTPRHKVTEMGQEVTMRCQPILGHNTVFWYRQTMMQGLELLAYFRNRAPLDDSGMPKDRFSAEMPDATLATLKIQPSEPRDSAVYFCASGLTMSWGLSLAKNIQYFGAGTRLSVL.

V usage is TRBV5-4 and J usage is TRBJ2-2; D may be TRBD2 (6 bases). The ends were cut back, 0 bases at V and 6 bases at J, with 9 bases in the middle. The V gene's germline CDR1 is SGHNT and CDR2 YYREEE (reference sequence). The CDR3 contains 14 residues. CDR3 sequence: CASSLGRVAGELFF. In nucleotides, the CDR3 is TGTGCCAGCAGCTTGGGGAGGGTTGCCGGGGAGCTGTTTTTT.

The chain recombines TRBV7-9 with TRBJ2-3; D is possibly TRBD1 (5 bases). CDR3 length: 14 amino acids. V was shortened by 3 bases and J by 2 bases, with 9 bases between the two germline ends. Germline V lookup: CDR1 SEHNR, CDR2 FQNEAQ (reference sequence). Written as DNA, the CDR3 is TGTGCCAGCAGCTTTGGGGCAGACACAGATACGCAGTATTTT. This sequence encodes CASSFGADTDTQYF.

The chain uses TRBV5-1 and TRBJ1-1; 8 nucleotides agree with TRBD1. The CDR3 covers 15 residues. Germline V gene lookup returns CDR1 SGHRS and CDR2 YFSETQ. Trimming at V came to 1 base and at J to 0 bases, leaving 2 bases not matched to a gene. CDR3 loop: CASSLWGQVNTEAFF. For the CDR3, the DNA is TGCGCCAGCAGCTTGTGGGGACAGGTGAACACTGAAGCTTTCTTT.

This clone has just one count. The chain carries TRBV5-5 and TRBJ2-7, with D perhaps matching TRBD1 (7 bases). Trimming left V 2 bases short and J 5 bases short, with 8 bases between. Germline values: CDR1 SGHKS, CDR2 YYEKEE (reference sequence). This CDR3 spans 12 amino acids. The DNA for the CDR3 is TGTGCCAGCAGCTTCAGGGGGGACGAGCAGTACTTC. It encodes CASSFRGDEQYF.

The count of this clone is one. The chain links TRBV11-1 to TRBJ2-7; D remains unclear. V was clipped by 3 bases and J by 6 bases, with 9 bases between them. CDR3 length: 12 residues. In germline, CDR1 is SGHAT, CDR2 FQDESV (reference sequence). The CDR3 nucleotides read TGTGCCAGCAGCTTCGTCGGTTCCGAGCAGTACTTC. This sequence encodes CASSFVGSEQYF. Filled out from reference TRBV11-1 and TRBJ2-7, the complete variable domain reads EAEVAQSPRYKITEKSQAVAFWCDPISGHATLYWYRQILGQGPELLVQFQDESVVDDSQLPKDRFSAERLKGVDSTLKIQPAELGDSAMYLCASSFVGSEQYFGPGTRLTVT.

The chain carries TRBV14 and TRBJ1-2; 7 positions agree with TRBD1. Per germline, CDR1 SGHDN and CDR2 FVKESK. This CDR3 has 16 residues. Trimming at V came to 0 bases and at J to 5 bases, leaving 9 bases not matched to a gene. The CDR3 reads CASSQETGPVAYGYTF. In DNA form, the CDR3 reads TGTGCCAGCAGCCAAGAGACAGGGCCCGTGGCTTATGGCTACACCTTC.

J is TRBJ2-3 and V is TRBV30; perhaps TRBD2 as D (7 bases). The CDR3 is 13 residues long. Germline V gene data show CDR1 as GTSNPN and CDR2 as SVGIG (reference sequence). The V and J ends lost 8 bases and 4 bases respectively, with 16 bases between them. The CDR3 DNA sequence: TGTGCCCGGGGAGGGGGGGAAGCAGATACGCAGTATTTT. Encoded protein: CARGGGEADTQYF.

This clone was observed a handful of times. The V call is TRBV4-1, the J call TRBJ1-2; weak D call: TRBD1 (5 bases). V lost 0 bases and J lost 8, with 16 bases in between. The CDR3 is 15 amino acids. Germline V gene sequence: CDR1 MGHRA, CDR2 YSYEKL. The CDR3 region is CASSQERTLGRGYTF. For the CDR3, the DNA is TGCGCCAGCAGCCAAGAGAGGACACTGGGGCGAGGCTACACCTTC.

This clone occurred once. The rearrangement joins TRBV5-1 to TRBJ2-7; the match to TRBD2 covers 11 bases. The CDR3 is 14 amino acids. Germline values: CDR1 SGHRS, CDR2 YFSETQ. V lost 9 bases and J lost 1; bases outside the gene matches: 6. The CDR3 reads CATSWTSGSYEQYF. CDR3 in DNA: TGCGCCACCTCCTGGACTAGCGGGTCCTACGAGCAGTACTTC.

The chain combines TRBV28 with TRBJ2-5, with TRBD1 identical over 8 bases. This CDR3 contains 17 residues. Germline values: CDR1 MDHEN, CDR2 SYDVKM. The trim removed 5 bases at V and 2 bases at J, leaving 13 bases unmatched. CDR3 in amino acids: CASSPIGQGAGQETQYF. CDR3 sequence (DNA): TGTGCCAGCAGTCCAATTGGGCAGGGGGCGGGTCAAGAGACCCAGTACTTC.

The rearrangement uses TRBV6-4 and TRBJ2-5; TRBD2 matches at 7 bases. The germline V gene has CDR1 MRHNA and CDR2 SNTAGT. The ends lost 0 bases at V and 1 base at J; junction bases unmatched: 8. The CDR3 spans 17 residues. This CDR3 reads CASSDSGGGPFQETQYF. DNA of the CDR3: TGTGCCAGCAGTGACTCGGGCGGGGGACCCTTCCAAGAGACCCAGTACTTC.